One and the same sample provided the 3 T cell receptor beta chains below, sequenced in a study of vaccination and CD4 T cells after COVID-19. TCRdb recomputed calls from the PCR reads with MiXCR, one row per CDR3 protein. Here the sample spans 30,000 or so distinct CDR3 sequences, 50% being singletons. The time point here: late sampling 161 to 241 days after vaccination in a few convalescent patients. The material was CD4+ T cells from blood, obtained about 7 months after SARS-CoV-2 vaccination. Receptor source: a human donor who had recovered from COVID-19.

The chain recombines TRBV20-1 with TRBJ2-5; possibly TRBD1 or TRBD2 for D (6 bases each). Germline V gives CDR1 DFQATT, CDR2 SNEGSKA (reference sequence). The CDR3 sequence is 13 residues long. V gave up 6 bases and J gave up 5 bases, with 16 bases separating them. The CDR3 DNA follows: TGCAGTGCAGGGGGAGGCGGGTTGGAGACCCAGTACTTC. Translating gives CSAGGGGLETQYF.

This clonotype occurred a few times. The genes are TRBV7-2 and TRBJ2-5; possibly TRBD2 for D (6 bases). V was trimmed by 5 bases and J by 3 bases, leaving 10 bases between them. The CDR3 length is 13 residues. From germline, CDR1 is SGHTA and CDR2 FQGNSA. The CDR3 sequence: CASSTTGEETQYF. The CDR3 DNA reads as TGTGCCAGCAGCACAACGGGGGAAGAGACCCAGTACTTC.

The J gene is TRBJ2-7, the V gene TRBV15; D possibly corresponds to TRBD2 (5 bases). The germline V gene encodes CDR1 LNHNV and CDR2 YYDKDF (reference sequence). The V end lost 3 bases, the J end lost 1 base, and 16 bases lay between the germline ends. This CDR3 has 16 amino acids. CDR3 DNA sequence: TGTGCCACCAGCAGTCCTGGGCTAGCTTCATCCTACGAGCAGTACTTC. Translation: CATSSPGLASSYEQYF.